This T cell receptor (beta chain) was identified in a study of blood T cell repertoires in COVID-19. Assay: immunoSEQ multiplex PCR; the TCRdb copy retains only in-frame clones and omits some. The sample holds 410,000 or so clones; around 89% are singletons and the top ten take less than 2%. Deletions cut 3 bases from V and 4 bases from J, with 13 bases between. The CDR3 covers 15 residues. Germline V CDR1 and CDR2: MNHEY, SMNVEV (reference sequence). Source material: peripheral blood. The chain couples TRBV27 to TRBJ1-5; no definite D call. The TCR originated in a woman in her 40s with COVID-19, enrolled during active disease. CDR3 coding DNA: TGTGCCAGCAGTTTGGGTCACAGCATAAATCAGCCCCAGCATTTT. It yields the protein CASSLGHSINQPQHF.